This T cell receptor beta chain was retrieved from a study of a mutant IDH1 vaccine in newly diagnosed glioma. Background on the study: The earlier regimen, radiotherapy, temozolomide, or both, was most often both. The study's findings and limits: Pseudoprogression apparently tracked independently of changes in top peripheral T cell clonotypes.

Libraries were prepared by immunoSEQ multiplex PCR; TCRdb keeps only in-frame clonotypes and omits some of them. This sample yields about 16,000 clones, of which 80% are seen a single time; 8% to 10% belongs to the top ten. With respect to this clone: What it recognizes is unknown. A read error may produce the germline difference seen at one junction end. Other DNA sequences within the sample encode an identical CDR3.

CDR3 length equals 16 residues. Germline V gene data show CDR1 as SGHDN and CDR2 as FVKESK. Time point defined: baseline, week 1 (first vaccination visit). Treatment: pre-vaccination baseline after standard-of-care therapy. The source is a man aged 35-49 years with glioma. Sequences were derived from PBMCs, sampled from a glioma patient treated with radiotherapy, temozolomide or both. The chain is built from TRBV14 and TRBJ1-2; 7 bases map to TRBD1. For the CDR3, the DNA is TGCGCCAGCAGCCCTAAAGATAAGACAGGGCGAGATGGCTACACCTTC. Its protein is CASSPKDKTGRDGYTF.